This T cell receptor (beta chain) was documented in a study of early T cells in non-severe SARS-CoV-2 infection. There are a few counts of this clonotype. CDR3 size: 15 residues. Germline values: CDR1 SGHKS, CDR2 YYEKEE (reference sequence). Attachment of unique molecular identifiers was made to individual cDNA molecules. TCRdb recomputed calls from the 5' RACE reads with MiXCR, one row per CDR3 protein. The sample holds over 80,000 distinct CDR3 sequences, roughly 12% seen once. This chain uses TRBV5-5 with TRBJ2-7; D perhaps matches TRBD1 (6 bases). Near its end, the DNA agrees better with TRBJ2-5, so the J call may be wrong. This material consisted of whole blood, taken at baseline. The clonotype was recovered from an adult who was a healthcare worker with PCR-confirmed SARS-CoV-2 infection or an uninfected control (not recorded which). CDR3 DNA sequence: TGTGCCAGCAGCTTGGTGGGGGCTGGACCTACGACCCAGTACTTC. Its translation is CASSLVGAGPTTQYF.